This T cell receptor (beta chain) originates from a study of T-cell reconstitution after alpha-beta-depleted transplantation in children. Study-level results: Newly produced T cells mostly accounted for T-cell counts and diversity one year post-transplant.

Trimming removed 2 bases from V and 0 bases from J, with 4 bases in between. Per germline, CDR1 DFQATT and CDR2 SNEGSKA (reference sequence). There are 12 residues in the CDR3. Unique molecular identifiers featured in how the TCRbeta library was prepared. TCRdb used MiXCR to reprocess the PCR reads, holding one entry per CDR3 protein. This table holds 550,000 to 600,000 distinct CDR3 sequences, roughly 23% found once. Details on this clonotype: As yet, its antigen is unknown.

The chain couples TRBV20-1 to TRBJ1-2; D unclear. This receptor was obtained from a boy in the first two years of life who had a stem cell transplant for acute myeloid leukemia, so the T cells may come from the graft donor. Specimen: PBMCs, mostly from graft donor cells, collected 360 days after TCRalphabeta/CD19-depleted stem cell transplant. CDR3 bases: TGCAGTGCTAGAACACCTAACTATGGCTACACCTTC. Residues: CSARTPNYGYTF.